This TCR beta chain appears in the sequencing data of a study of shared clonotypes between healthy human individuals. Notes on the study in general: Enrolling few donors narrowed the genetic and exposure-history diversity that was represented.

The material for each subset, its genomic DNA, was split evenly across several immunoSEQ plates. The method was immunoSEQ multiplex PCR; TCRdb's version includes in-frame clones alone and lacks a portion of them. The sample lists roughly 2,300,000 clones, about 90% seen once, with 0.3% to 0.4% in the top ten. Worth noting for this clone: Its cognate antigen is unknown.

The ends were cut back, 2 bases at V and 1 base at J, with 11 bases in the middle. The CDR3 contains 15 residues. Germline values: CDR1 SGHNT, CDR2 YYREEE (reference sequence). V usage is TRBV5-4 and J usage is TRBJ2-3; D is unresolved. Sequences were obtained from naive CD4+ T cells from PBMCs. The subset: CD45RA+ positively selected. The sequence was collected from a young man in good health. Some clones in this sample may be carry-over from other donors' samples. The CDR3 loop reads CASSLNTPGTDTQYF. For the CDR3, the DNA is TGTGCCAGCAGCTTAAACACCCCGGGCACAGATACGCAGTATTTT.